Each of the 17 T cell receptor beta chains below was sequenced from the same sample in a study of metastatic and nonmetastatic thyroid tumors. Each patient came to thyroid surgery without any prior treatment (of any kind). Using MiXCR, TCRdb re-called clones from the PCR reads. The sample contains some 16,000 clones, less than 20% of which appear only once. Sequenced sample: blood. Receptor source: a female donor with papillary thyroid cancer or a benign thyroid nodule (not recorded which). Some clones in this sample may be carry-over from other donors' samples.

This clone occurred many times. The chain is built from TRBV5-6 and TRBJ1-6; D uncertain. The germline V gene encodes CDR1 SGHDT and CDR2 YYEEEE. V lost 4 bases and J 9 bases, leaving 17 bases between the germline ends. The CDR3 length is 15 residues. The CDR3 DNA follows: TGTGCCAGCAGCCCGGGAGAGAGTGGGATTTCACCCCTCCACTTT. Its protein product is CASSPGESGISPLHF.

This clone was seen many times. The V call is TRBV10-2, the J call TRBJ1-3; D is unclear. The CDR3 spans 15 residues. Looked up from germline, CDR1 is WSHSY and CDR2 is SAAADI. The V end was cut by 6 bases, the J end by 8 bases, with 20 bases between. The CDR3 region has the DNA TGCGCCAGCAGCAAAACGTGGGGAGGAAGAGACACCATATATTTT. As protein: CASSKTWGGRDTIYF.

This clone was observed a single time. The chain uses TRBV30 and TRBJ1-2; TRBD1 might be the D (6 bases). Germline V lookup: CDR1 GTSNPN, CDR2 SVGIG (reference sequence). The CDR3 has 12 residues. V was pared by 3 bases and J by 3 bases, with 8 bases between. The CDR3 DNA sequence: TGTGCCTGGAGACAGGGCCACTATGGCTACACCTTC. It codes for CAWRQGHYGYTF.

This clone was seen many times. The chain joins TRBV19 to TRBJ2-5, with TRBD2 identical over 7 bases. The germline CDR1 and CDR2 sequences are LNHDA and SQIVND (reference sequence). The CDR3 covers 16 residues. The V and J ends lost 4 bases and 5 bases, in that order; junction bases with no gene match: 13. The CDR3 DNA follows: TGTGCCAGTAGTAGAGGGAGGGTTACTCGAGGGGAGACCCAGTACTTC. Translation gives CASSRGRVTRGETQYF.

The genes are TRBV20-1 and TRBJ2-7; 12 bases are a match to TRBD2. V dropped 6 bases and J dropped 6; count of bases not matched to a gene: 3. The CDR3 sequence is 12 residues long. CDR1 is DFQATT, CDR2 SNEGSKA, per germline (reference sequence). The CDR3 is CSARLAGVEQYF. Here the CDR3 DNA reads TGCAGTGCAAGACTAGCGGGAGTCGAGCAGTACTTC.

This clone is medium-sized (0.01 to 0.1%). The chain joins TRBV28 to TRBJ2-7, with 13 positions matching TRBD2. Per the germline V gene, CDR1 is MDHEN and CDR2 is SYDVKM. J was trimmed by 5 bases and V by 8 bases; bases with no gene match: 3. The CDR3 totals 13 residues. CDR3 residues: CASGTSGNDEQYF. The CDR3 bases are TGTGCCAGCGGGACTAGCGGGAACGACGAGCAGTACTTC.

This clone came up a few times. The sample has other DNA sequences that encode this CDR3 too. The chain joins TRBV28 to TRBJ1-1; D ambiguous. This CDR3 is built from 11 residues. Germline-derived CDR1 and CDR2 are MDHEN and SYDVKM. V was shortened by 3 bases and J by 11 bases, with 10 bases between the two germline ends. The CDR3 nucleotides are TGTGCCAGCAGTTTGATCGGGAAGGCTTTCTTT. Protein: CASSLIGKAFF.

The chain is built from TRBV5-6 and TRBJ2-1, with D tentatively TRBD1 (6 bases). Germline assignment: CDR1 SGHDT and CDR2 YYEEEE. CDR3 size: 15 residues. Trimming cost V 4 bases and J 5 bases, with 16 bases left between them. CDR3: CASSDRDTLDNEQFF. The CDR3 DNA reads TGTGCCAGCAGCGATAGGGACACCCTCGACAATGAGCAGTTCTTC. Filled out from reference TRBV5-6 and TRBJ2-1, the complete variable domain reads DAGVTQSPTHLIKTRGQQVTLRCSPKSGHDTVSWYQQALGQGPQFIFQYYEEEERQRGNFPDRFSGHQFPNYSSELNVNALLLGDSALYLCASSDRDTLDNEQFFGPGTRLTVL.

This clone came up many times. The CDR3 reads CAWSRQGARTDTQYF. DNA of the CDR3: TGTGCCTGGAGCCGACAGGGGGCGAGAACAGATACGCAGTATTTT. V and J are TRBV30 and TRBJ2-3; 10 bases fit TRBD1. The germline gives CDR1 GTSNPN, CDR2 SVGIG (reference sequence). The CDR3 extends over 15 amino acids. Unmatched junction bases numbered 6, after V lost 3 bases and J lost 3 bases.

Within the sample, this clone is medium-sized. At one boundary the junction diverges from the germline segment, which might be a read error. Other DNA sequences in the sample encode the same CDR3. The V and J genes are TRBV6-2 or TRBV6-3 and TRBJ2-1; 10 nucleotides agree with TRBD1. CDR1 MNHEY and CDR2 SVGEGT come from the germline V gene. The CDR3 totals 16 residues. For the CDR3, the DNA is TGTGCCAGCACTTACCGGGACAGGGGTCTAAACAATGAGCAGTTCTTC. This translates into CASTYRDRGLNNEQFF.

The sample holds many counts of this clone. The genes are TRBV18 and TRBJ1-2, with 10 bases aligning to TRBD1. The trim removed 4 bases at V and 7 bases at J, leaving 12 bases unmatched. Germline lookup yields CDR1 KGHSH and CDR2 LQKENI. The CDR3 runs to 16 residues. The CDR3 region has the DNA TGTGCCAGCTCACTAAGATCCGGGACAGGGGCGCCTGGCTACACCTTC. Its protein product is CASSLRSGTGAPGYTF.

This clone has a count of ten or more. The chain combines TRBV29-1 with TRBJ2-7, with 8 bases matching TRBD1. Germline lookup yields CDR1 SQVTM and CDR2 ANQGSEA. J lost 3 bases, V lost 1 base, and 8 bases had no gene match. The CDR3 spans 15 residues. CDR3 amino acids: CSVEAGRTGNYEQYF. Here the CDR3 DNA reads TGCAGCGTTGAAGCAGGTAGGACAGGGAACTACGAGCAGTACTTC.

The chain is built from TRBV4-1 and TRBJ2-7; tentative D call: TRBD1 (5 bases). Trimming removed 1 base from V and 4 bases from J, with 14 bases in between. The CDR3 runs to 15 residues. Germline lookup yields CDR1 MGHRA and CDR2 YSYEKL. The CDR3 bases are TGCGCCAGCAGCCAAGCGCTGAACCACAGGTACGAGCAGTACTTC. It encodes CASSQALNHRYEQYF.

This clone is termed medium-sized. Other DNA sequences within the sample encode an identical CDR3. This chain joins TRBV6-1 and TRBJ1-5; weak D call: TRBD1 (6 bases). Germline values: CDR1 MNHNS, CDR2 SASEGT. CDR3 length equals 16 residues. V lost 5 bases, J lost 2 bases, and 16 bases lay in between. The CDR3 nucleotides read TGTGCCAGCAGTAAGACCCCCCCAGGGGGCAATCAGCCCCAGCATTTT. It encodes CASSKTPPGGNQPQHF.

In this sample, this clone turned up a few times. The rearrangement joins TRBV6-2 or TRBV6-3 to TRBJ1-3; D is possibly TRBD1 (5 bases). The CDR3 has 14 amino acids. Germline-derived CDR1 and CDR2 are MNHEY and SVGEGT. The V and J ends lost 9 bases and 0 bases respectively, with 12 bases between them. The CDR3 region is CASERGGSGNTIYF. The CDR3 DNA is TGTGCCAGTGAACGGGGGGGCTCTGGAAACACCATATATTTT.

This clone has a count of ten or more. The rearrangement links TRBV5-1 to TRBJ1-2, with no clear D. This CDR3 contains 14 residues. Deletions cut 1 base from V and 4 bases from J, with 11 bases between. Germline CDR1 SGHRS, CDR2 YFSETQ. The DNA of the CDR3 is TGCGCCAGCAGCTTGTCTAGTAATGGCTATGGCTACACCTTC. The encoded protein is CASSLSSNGYGYTF.

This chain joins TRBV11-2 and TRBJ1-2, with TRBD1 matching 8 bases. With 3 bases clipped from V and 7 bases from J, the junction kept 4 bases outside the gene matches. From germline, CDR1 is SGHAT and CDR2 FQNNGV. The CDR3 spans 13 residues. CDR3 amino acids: CASSFGQGGGYTF. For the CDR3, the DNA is TGTGCCAGCAGCTTCGGACAGGGTGGTGGCTACACCTTC.